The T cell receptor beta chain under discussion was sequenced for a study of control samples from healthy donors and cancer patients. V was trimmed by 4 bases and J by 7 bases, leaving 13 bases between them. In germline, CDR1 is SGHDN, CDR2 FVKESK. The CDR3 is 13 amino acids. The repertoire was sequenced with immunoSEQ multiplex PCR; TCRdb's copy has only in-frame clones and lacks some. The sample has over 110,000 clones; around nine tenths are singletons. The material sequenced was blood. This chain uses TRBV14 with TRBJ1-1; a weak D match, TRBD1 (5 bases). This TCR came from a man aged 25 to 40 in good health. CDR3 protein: CASSPGHTGEAFF. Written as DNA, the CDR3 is TGTGCCAGCAGCCCCGGACATACAGGTGAAGCTTTCTTT.